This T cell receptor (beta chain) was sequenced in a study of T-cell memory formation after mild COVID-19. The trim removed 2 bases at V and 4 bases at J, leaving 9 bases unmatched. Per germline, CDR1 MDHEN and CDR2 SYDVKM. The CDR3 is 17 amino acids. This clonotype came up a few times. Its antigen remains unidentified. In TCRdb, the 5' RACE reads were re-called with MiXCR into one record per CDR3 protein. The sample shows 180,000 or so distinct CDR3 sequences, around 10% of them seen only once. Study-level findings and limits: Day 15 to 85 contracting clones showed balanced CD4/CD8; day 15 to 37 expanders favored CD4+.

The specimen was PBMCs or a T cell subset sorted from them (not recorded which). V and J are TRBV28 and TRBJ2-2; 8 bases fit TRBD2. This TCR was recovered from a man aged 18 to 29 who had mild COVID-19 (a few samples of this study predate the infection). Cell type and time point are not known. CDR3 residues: CASSLGGLGEATGELFF. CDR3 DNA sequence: TGTGCCAGCAGTTTAGGGGGACTAGGAGAAGCCACCGGGGAGCTGTTTTTT.